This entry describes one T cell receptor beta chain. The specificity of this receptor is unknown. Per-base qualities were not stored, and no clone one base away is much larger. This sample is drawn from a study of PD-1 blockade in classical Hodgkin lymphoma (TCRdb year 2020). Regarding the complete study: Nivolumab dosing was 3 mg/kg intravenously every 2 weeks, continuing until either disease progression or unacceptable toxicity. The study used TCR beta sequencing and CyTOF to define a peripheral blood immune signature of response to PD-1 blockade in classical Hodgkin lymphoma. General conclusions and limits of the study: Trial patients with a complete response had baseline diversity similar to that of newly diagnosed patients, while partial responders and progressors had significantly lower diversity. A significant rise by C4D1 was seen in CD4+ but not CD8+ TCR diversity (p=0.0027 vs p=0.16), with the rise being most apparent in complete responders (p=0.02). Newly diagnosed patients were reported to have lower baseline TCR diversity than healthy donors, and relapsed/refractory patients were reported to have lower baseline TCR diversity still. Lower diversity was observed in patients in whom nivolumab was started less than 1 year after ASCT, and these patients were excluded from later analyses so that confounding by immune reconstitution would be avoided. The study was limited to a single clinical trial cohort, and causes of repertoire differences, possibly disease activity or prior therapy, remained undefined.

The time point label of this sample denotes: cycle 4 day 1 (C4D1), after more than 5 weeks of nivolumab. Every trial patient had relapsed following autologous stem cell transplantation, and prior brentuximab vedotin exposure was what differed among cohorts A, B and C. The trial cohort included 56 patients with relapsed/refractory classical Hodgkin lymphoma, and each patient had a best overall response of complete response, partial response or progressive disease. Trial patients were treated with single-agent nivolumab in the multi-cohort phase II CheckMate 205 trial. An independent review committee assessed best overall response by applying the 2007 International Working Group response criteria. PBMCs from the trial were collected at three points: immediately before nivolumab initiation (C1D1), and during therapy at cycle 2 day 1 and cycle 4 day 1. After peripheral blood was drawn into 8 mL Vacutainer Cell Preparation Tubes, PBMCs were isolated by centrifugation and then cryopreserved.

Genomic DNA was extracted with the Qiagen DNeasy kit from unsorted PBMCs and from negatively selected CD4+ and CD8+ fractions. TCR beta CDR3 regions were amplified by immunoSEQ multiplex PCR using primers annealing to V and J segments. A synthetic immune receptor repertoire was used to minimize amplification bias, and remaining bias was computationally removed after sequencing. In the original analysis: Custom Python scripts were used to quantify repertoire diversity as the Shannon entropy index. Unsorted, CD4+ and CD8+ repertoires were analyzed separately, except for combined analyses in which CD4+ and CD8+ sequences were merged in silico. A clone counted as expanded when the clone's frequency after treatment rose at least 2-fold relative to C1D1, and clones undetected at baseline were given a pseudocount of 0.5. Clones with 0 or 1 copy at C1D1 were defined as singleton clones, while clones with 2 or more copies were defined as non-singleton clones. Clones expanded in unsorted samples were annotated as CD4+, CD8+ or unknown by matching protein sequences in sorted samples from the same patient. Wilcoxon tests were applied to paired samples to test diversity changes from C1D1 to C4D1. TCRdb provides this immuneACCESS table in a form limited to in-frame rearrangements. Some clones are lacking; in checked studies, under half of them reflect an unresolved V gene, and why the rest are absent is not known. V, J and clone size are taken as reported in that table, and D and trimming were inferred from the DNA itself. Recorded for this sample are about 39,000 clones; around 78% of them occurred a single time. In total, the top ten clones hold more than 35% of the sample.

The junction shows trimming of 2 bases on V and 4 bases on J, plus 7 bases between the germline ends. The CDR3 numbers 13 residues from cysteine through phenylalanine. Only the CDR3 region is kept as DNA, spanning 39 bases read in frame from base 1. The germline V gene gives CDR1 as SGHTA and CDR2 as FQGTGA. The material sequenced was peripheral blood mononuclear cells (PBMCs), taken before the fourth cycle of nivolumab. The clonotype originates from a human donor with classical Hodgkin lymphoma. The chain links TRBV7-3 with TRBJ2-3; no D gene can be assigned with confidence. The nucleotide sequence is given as TGTGCCAGCAGCTTAGGGGAAGCAGATACGCAGTATTTT. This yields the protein CASSLGEADTQYF.